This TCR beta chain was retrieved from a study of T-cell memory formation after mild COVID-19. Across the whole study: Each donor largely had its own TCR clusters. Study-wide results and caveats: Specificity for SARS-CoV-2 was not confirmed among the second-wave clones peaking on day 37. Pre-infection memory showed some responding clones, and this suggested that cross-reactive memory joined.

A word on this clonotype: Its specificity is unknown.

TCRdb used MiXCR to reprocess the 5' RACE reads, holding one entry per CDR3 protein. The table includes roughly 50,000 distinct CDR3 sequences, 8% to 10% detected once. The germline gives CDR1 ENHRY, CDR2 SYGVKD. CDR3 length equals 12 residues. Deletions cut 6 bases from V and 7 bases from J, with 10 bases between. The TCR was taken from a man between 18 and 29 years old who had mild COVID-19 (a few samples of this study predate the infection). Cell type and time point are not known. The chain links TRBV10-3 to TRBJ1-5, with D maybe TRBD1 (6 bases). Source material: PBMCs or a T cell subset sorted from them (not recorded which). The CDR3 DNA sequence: TGTGCCATCAGAGAACAGGGACAGCCCCAGCATTTT. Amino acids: CAIREQGQPQHF.